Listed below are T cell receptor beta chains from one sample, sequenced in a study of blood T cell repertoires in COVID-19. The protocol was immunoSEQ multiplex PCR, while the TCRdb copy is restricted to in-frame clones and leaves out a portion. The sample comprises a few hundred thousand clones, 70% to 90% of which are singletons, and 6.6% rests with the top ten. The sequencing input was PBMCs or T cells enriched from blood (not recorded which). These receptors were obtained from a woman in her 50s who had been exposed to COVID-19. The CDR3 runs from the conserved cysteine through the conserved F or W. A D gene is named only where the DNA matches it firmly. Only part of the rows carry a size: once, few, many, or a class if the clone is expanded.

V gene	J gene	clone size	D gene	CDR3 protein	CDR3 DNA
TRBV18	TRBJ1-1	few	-	CASSPEGGSYTEAFF	TGTGCCAGCTCACCCGAAGGAGGGAGTTACACTGAAGCTTTCTTT
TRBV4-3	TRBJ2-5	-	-	CASSQGRAAGETQYF	TGCGCCAGCAGCCAAGGCCGTGCTGCGGGGGAGACCCAGTACTTC
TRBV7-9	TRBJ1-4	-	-	CASSSLLAEKLFF	TGTGCCAGCAGCTCCCTTCTGGCTGAAAAACTGTTTTTT
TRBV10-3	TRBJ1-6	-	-	CAIHGGLGSPLHF	TGTGCCATCCATGGGGGACTAGGGTCACCCCTCCACTTT
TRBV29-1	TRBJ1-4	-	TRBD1	CSVDGGQSNEKLFF	TGCAGCGTGGACGGGGGACAGTCTAATGAAAAACTGTTTTTT
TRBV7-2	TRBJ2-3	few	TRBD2	CASSSRTSGGTDTQYF	TGTGCCAGCAGCTCAAGGACTAGCGGGGGCACAGATACGCAGTATTTT
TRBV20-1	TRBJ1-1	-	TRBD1	CSASPRQGEVNTEAFF	TGCAGTGCTAGTCCACGACAGGGCGAGGTCAACACTGAAGCTTTCTTT
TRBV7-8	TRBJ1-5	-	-	CASSPRGGNNQPQHF	TGTGCCAGCAGCCCCCGGGGGGGGAACAATCAGCCCCAGCATTTT
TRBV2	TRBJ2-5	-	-	CASREDSPAWETQYF	TGTGCCAGCAGGGAGGACAGCCCCGCTTGGGAGACCCAGTACTTC
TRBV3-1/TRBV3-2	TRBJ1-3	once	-	CASSYREYSGNTIYF	TGTGCCAGCAGCTACAGGGAGTACTCTGGAAACACCATATATTTT
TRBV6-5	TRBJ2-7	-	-	CASGERYEQYF	TGTGCCAGCGGGGAGCGGTACGAGCAGTACTTC
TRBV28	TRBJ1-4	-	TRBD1	CASKRSDRGREKLFF	TGTGCCAGCAAACGATCTGACAGGGGGCGAGAAAAACTGTTTTTT
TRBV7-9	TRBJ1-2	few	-	CASSFQNYGYTF	TGTGCCAGCAGCTTTCAAAACTATGGCTACACCTTC
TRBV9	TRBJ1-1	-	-	CASSVALNTEAFF	TGTGCCAGCAGCGTAGCGTTGAACACTGAAGCTTTCTTT